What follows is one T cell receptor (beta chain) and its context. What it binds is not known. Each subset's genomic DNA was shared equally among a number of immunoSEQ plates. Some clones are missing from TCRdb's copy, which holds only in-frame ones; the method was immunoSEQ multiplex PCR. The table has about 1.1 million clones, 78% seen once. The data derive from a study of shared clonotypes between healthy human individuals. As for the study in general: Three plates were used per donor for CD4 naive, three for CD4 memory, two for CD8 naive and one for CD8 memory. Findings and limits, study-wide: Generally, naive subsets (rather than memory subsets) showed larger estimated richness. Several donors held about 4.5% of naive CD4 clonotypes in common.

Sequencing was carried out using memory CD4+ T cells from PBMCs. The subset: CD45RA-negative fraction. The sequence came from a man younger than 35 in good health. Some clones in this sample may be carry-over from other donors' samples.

The CDR3, as DNA: TGTGCCTGGACGTCGGGACTCTTCTATGGCTACACCTTC. Amino acid sequence: CAWTSGLFYGYTF. The V gene is TRBV30, the J gene TRBJ1-2; a possible D gene is TRBD1 (5 bases). V dropped 4 bases and J dropped 4 bases, with 13 bases sitting between them. Germline lookup yields CDR1 GTSNPN and CDR2 SVGIG (reference sequence). There are 13 residues in the CDR3.